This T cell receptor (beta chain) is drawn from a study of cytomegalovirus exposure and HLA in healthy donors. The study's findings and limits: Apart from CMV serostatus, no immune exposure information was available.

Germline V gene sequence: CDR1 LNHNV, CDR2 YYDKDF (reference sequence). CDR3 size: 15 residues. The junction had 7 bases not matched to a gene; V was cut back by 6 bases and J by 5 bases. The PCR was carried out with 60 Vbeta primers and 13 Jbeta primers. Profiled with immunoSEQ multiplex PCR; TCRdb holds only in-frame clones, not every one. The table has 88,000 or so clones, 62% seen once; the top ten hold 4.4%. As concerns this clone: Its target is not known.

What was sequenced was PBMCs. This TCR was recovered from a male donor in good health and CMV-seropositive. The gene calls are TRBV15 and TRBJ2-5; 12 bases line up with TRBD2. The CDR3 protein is CATRNLAGGVETQYF. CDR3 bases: TGTGCCACCAGGAACCTAGCGGGAGGGGTCGAGACCCAGTACTTC.